Sequencing of this T cell receptor beta chain was carried out in a study of T cell clonality in common variable immunodeficiency. Study-level results: Authors noted CVID clonality's cause needs subpopulation repertoire sequencing. CVID subjects showed higher TCRbeta clonality than healthy controls.

On this clone itself: The antigen remains unidentified. The read terminates 3 residues ahead of where the CDR3 ends, so the germline J gene completes it.

Trimming took off 1 base at V and 0 bases at J, with 9 bases between the two ends. The CDR3 is 15 residues long. Germline V lookup: CDR1 SEHNR, CDR2 FQNEAQ (reference sequence). TCRdb keeps only in-frame clones here, not all; method: immunoSEQ multiplex PCR. The sample presents about 43,000 clones, none singletons. Most patients and controls had Caucasian heritage. V and J are TRBV7-9 and TRBJ1-1, with D unclear. The sample was peripheral blood mononuclear cells. This receptor was taken from a person aged 18 to 69 in good health. CDR3 DNA (partial): TGTGCCAGCAGCTTAGTGGCAGCGATGAACACTGAA. Translation: CASSLVAAMNTE. In full, the CDR3 reads CASSLVAAMNTEAFF.